This T cell receptor beta chain was documented in a study of blood T cell repertoires in COVID-19. Study summary: Both acute and convalescent COVID-19 samples were obtained from the United States, Italy and Spain.

The data were produced by immunoSEQ multiplex PCR, yet TCRdb's version contains in-frame clones alone and is incomplete. This repertoire shows about 120,000 clones, approximately 80% found once; its top ten account for 9% to 13%. The germline V gene encodes CDR1 WSHSY and CDR2 SAAADI. The CDR3 is 16 amino acids. J was trimmed by 3 bases and V by 4 bases; bases with no gene match: 6. This sequence joins TRBV10-2 and TRBJ2-2; 9 positions match TRBD2. This sequence originates from a human donor in a cohort sampled during active COVID-19. Sequenced sample: peripheral blood. CDR3 in amino acids: CASSAGVAGDTGELFF. As DNA, the CDR3 is TGCGCCAGCAGTGCCGGGGTAGCGGGGGACACCGGGGAGCTGTTTTTT.